A single count supports the clone carrying this T cell receptor beta chain. What it binds is unknown. The method was immunoSEQ multiplex PCR; TCRdb's version includes in-frame clones alone and lacks a portion of them. The table records tens of thousands of clones, approximately 79% of them present only once. The data originate from a study of neoadjuvant anti-PD-1 for oral cavity cancer. General study findings and limits: Pretreatment Treg/Th17 ratio correlated inversely with post-treatment tumor clonality. PBMC Gini-index clonality exceeded responders' in non-responders post-nivolumab.

Patients had newly diagnosed, untreated stage II-IVA oral cavity squamous cell carcinoma. This TCR came from a person between 35 and 79 years old with oral cavity squamous cell carcinoma. The sequencing used PBMCs, collected before nivolumab (anti-PD-1) treatment.

This chain's CDR3 is CASSPTGIYGYTF. In nucleotides, the CDR3 is TGTGCCAGCTCACCCACAGGGATCTATGGCTACACCTTC. The rearrangement joins TRBV18 to TRBJ1-2, with D maybe TRBD1 (6 bases). This CDR3 is built from 13 residues. Germline loops: CDR1 KGHSH, CDR2 LQKENI. Trimming stripped 3 bases from V and 4 bases from J, with 9 bases between.